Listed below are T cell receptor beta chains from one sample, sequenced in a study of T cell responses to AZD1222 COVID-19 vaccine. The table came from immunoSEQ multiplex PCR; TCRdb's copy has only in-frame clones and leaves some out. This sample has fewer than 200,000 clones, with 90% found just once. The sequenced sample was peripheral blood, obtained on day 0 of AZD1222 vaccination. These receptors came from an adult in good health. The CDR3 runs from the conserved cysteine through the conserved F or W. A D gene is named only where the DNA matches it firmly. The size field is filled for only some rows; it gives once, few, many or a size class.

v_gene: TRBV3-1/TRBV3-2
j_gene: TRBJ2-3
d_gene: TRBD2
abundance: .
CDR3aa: CASSYDLDLAGGRDTQYF
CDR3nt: TGTGCCAGCAGCTACGACCTTGATTTAGCGGGGGGGCGGGATACGCAGTATTTT

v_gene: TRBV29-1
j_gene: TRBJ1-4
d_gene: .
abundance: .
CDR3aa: CSVAGTSNEKLFF
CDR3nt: TGCAGCGTTGCCGGGACAAGTAATGAAAAACTGTTTTTT

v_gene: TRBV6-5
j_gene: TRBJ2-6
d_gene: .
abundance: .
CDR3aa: CASSYSKSGANVLTF
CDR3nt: TGTGCCAGCAGTTACTCAAAGTCTGGGGCCAACGTCCTGACTTTC

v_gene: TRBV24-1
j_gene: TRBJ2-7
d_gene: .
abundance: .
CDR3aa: CATSDYRRGAEQYF
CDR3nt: TGTGCCACCAGTGATTACCGACGAGGGGCCGAGCAGTACTTC

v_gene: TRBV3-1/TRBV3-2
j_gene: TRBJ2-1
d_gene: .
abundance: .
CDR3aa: CASSQDQGPGNEQFF
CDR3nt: TGTGCCAGCAGCCAAGACCAGGGCCCAGGCAATGAGCAGTTCTTC

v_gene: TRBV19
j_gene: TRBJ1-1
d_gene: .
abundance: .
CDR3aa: CASSARAEAFF
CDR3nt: TGTGCCAGTAGTGCCCGGGCTGAAGCTTTCTTT

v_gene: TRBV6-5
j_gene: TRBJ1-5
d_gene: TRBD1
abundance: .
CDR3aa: CASSGTGGGNQPQHF
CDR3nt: TGTGCCAGCAGCGGGACAGGGGGGGGCAATCAGCCCCAGCATTTT

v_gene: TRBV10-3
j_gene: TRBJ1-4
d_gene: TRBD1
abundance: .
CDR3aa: CAISPQGATNEKLFF
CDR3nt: TGTGCCATCAGTCCCCAGGGGGCAACTAATGAAAAACTGTTTTTT

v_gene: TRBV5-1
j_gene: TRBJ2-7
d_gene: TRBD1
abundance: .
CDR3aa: CASTQDRGYEQYF
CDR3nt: TGCGCCAGCACCCAGGACAGGGGCTACGAGCAGTACTTC

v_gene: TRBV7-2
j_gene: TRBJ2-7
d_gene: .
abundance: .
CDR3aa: CASSLAPLQGGEQYF
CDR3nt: TGTGCCAGCAGCTTAGCGCCCCTACAGGGTGGGGAGCAGTACTTC

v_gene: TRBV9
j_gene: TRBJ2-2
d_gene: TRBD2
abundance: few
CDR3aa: CASSPGLVRPNTGELFF
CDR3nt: TGTGCCAGCAGCCCGGGACTAGTGAGACCGAACACCGGGGAGCTGTTTTTT

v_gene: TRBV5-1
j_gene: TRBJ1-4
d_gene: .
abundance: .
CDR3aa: CASSKSPATNEKLFF
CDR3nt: TGCGCCAGCAGTAAATCACCGGCAACTAATGAAAAACTGTTTTTT

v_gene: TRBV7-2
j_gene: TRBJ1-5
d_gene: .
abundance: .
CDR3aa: CASSRGVRGSNQPQHF
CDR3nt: TGTGCCAGCAGCCGGGGGGTCAGGGGAAGCAATCAGCCCCAGCATTTT

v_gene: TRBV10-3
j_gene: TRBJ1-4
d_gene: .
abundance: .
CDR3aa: CAISESGGNEKLFF
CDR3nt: TGTGCCATCAGTGAGTCAGGCGGTAATGAAAAACTGTTTTTT

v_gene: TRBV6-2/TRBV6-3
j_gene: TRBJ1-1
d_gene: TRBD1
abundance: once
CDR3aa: CASSSYRGRAFF
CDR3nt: TGTGCCAGCAGTTCCTACAGGGGGAGGGCTTTCTTT

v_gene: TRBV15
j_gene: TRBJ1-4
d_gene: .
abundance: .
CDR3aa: CATSRDGATNEKLFF
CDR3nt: TGTGCCACCAGCAGGGACGGTGCAACTAATGAAAAACTGTTTTTT

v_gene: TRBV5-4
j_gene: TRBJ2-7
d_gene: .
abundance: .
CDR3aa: CASSSPSKFKYEQYF
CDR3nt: TGTGCCAGCAGCTCCCCCTCTAAATTTAAGTACGAGCAGTACTTC

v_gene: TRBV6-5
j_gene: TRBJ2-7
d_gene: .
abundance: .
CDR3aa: CASKRGLVYEQYF
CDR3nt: TGTGCCAGCAAAAGGGGCCTCGTCTACGAGCAGTACTTC

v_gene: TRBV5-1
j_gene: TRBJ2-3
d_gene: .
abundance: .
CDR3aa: CASSATTGVEDTQYF
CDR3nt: TGCGCCAGCAGCGCCACAACGGGCGTCGAGGATACGCAGTATTTT

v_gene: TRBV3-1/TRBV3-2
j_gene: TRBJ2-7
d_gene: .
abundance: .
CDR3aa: CASSQRRQNEQYF
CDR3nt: TGTGCCAGCAGCCAACGAAGACAGAACGAGCAGTACTTC

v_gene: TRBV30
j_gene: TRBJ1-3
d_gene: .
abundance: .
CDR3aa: CAWSGTEPGNTIYF
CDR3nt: TGTGCCTGGAGTGGGACAGAACCTGGAAACACCATATATTTT

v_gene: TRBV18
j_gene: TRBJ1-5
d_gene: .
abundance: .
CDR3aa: CASSPGRDQPQHF
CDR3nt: TGTGCCAGCTCACCAGGGCGCGATCAGCCCCAGCATTTT

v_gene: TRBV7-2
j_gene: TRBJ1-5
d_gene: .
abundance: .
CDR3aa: CASSWRGYQPQHF
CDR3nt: TGTGCCAGCAGCTGGCGGGGGTATCAGCCCCAGCATTTT

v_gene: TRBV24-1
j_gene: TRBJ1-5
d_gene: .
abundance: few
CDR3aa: CATSDRTGHSNQPQHF
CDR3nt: TGTGCCACCAGTGATCGGACGGGTCATAGCAATCAGCCCCAGCATTTT

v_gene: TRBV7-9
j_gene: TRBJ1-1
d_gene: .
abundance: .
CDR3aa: CASSSGSGGVTEAFF
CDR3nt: TGTGCCAGCAGTTCAGGGTCGGGGGGAGTCACTGAAGCTTTCTTT

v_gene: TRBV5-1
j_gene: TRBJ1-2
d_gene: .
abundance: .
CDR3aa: CASSLEVQGGYTF
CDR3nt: TGCGCCAGCAGCCTGGAAGTACAGGGAGGCTACACCTTC

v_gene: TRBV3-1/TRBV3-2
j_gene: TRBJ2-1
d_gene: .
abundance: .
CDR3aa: CASSLAGTADNEQFF
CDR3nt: TGTGCCAGCAGCCTTGCCGGGACTGCCGACAATGAGCAGTTCTTC

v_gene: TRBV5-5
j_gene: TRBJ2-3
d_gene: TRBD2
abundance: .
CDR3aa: CASSLAGGRGDTQYF
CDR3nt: TGTGCCAGCAGCTTGGCGGGAGGGAGGGGAGATACGCAGTATTTT

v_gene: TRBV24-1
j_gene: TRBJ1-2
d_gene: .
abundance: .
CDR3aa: CATSDLWGYTF
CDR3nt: TGTGCCACCAGTGATTTGTGGGGCTACACCTTC

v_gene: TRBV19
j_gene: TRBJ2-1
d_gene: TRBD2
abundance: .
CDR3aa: CASSLGIAGVNEQFF
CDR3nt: TGTGCCAGTAGCTTGGGTATAGCGGGGGTGAATGAGCAGTTCTTC

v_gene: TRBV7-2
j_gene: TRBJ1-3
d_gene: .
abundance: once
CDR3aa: CASSLREAGNTIYF
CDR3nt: TGTGCCAGCAGCTTGCGGGAAGCTGGAAACACCATATATTTT

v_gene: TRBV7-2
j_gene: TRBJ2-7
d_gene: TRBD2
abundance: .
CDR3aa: CASSVPGTSGSHEQYF
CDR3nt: TGTGCCAGCAGCGTACCCGGGACTAGCGGGAGCCACGAGCAGTACTTC

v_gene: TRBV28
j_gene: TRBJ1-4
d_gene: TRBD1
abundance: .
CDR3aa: CASSQGWEEKLFF
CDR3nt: TGTGCCAGTTCACAGGGGTGGGAGGAAAAACTGTTTTTT

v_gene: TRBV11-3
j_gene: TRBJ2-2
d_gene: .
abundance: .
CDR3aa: CASSLGQGSTGELFF
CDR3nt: TGTGCCAGCAGCTTAGGTCAGGGTAGTACCGGGGAGCTGTTTTTT

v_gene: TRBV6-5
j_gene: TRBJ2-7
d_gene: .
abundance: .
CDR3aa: CASKSRLLAYEQYF
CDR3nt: TGTGCCAGCAAGTCCCGGCTTTTGGCCTACGAGCAGTACTTC

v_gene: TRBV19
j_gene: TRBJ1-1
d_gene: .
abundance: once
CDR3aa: CASRTQQTSNTEAFF
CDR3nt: TGTGCCAGTAGGACCCAACAGACCTCGAACACTGAAGCTTTCTTT

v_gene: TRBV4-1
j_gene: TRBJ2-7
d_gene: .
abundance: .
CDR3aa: CASSPGLGYEQYF
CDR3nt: TGCGCCAGCAGTCCCGGCTTAGGCTACGAGCAGTACTTC

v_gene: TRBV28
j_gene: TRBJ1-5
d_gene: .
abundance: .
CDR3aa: CASTLRRDQPQHF
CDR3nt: TGTGCCAGCACCCTGAGGAGGGATCAGCCCCAGCATTTT

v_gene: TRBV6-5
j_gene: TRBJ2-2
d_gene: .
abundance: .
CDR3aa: CASSYFADGELFF
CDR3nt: TGTGCCAGCAGTTACTTCGCCGACGGGGAGCTGTTTTTT

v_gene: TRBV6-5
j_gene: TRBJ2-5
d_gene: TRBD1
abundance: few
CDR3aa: CASRGTGREGETQYF
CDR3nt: TGTGCCAGCAGAGGGACAGGGCGCGAGGGAGAGACCCAGTACTTC

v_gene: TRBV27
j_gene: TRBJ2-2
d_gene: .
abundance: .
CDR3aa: CASGRNWGPGELFF
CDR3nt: TGTGCCAGCGGTAGAAACTGGGGGCCCGGGGAGCTGTTTTTT

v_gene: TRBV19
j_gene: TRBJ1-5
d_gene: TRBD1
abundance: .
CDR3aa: CASSMGRGHNQPQHF
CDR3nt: TGTGCCAGTAGTATGGGCAGGGGGCACAATCAGCCCCAGCATTTT

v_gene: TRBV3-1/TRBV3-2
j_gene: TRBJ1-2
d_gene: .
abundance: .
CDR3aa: CASSQAPPEGYTF
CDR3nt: TGTGCCAGCAGCCAAGCGCCCCCCGAGGGCTACACCTTC

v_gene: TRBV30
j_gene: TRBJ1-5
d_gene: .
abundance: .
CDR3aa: CAWSGASQGTQHF
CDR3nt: TGTGCCTGGAGTGGGGCCAGTCAAGGGACCCAGCATTTT

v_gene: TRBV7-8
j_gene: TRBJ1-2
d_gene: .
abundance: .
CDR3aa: CASSSGQDYGYTF
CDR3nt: TGTGCCAGCAGCTCAGGGCAGGACTATGGCTACACCTTC

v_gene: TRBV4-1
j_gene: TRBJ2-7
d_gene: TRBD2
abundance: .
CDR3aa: CASSQGAGLAGYEQYF
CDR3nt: TGCGCCAGCAGCCAAGGGGCAGGACTAGCAGGCTACGAGCAGTACTTC

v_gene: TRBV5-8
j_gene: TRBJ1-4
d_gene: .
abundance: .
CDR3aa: CASSLAGRGKLFF
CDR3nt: TGTGCCAGCAGCTTGGCCGGTCGGGGTAAACTGTTTTTT

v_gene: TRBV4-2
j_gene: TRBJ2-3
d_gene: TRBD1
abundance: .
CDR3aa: CASSPSTGSGTDTQYF
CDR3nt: TGTGCCAGCAGCCCTTCGACAGGGAGTGGAACAGATACGCAGTATTTT

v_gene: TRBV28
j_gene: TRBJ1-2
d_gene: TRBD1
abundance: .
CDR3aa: CASRGDRQLVGYTF
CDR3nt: TGTGCCAGCAGGGGGGACAGGCAACTTGTGGGCTACACCTTC

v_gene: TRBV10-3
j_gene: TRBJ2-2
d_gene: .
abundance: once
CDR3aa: CAIRQGGTGELFF
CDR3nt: TGTGCCATCAGGCAGGGTGGAACCGGGGAGCTGTTTTTT

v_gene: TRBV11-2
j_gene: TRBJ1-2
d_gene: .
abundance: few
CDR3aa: CASSLTDGTYGYTF
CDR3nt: TGTGCCAGCAGCTTGACGGACGGAACCTATGGCTACACCTTC

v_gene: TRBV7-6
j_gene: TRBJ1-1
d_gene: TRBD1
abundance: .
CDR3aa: CASSLVDRWNTEAFF
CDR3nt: TGTGCCAGCAGCTTAGTGGACAGGTGGAACACTGAAGCTTTCTTT

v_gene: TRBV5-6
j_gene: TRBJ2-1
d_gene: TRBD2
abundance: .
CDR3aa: CASSLDLAGLYEQFF
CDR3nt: TGTGCCAGCAGCTTGGACCTAGCGGGTCTATATGAGCAGTTCTTC